The sequence of this T cell receptor beta chain was determined in a study of early T cells in non-severe SARS-CoV-2 infection. For the study at large: Chains stayed unpaired after sequencing of bulk RNA from unsorted whole blood.

Unique molecular identifiers (one per individual cDNA molecule) were attached. MiXCR was run by TCRdb on the 5' RACE reads, yielding one entry per CDR3 protein. The sample comprises fewer than 65,000 distinct CDR3 sequences, 9.3% of which are singletons, and under 25% rests with the top ten. This CDR3 spans 13 amino acids. V lost 6 bases to trimming and J lost 7 bases, with 15 bases between them. From germline, CDR1 is SEHNR and CDR2 FQNEAQ (reference sequence). Material for sequencing was whole blood. The rearrangement uses TRBV7-9 and TRBJ1-1, with D unresolved. The clonotype was recovered from an adult who was a healthcare worker with PCR-confirmed SARS-CoV-2 infection or an uninfected control (not recorded which). DNA for the CDR3: TGTGCCAGCAGAGCCGGGAGCGAGAGTGAAGCTTTCTTT. Translation gives CASRAGSESEAFF.